The 16 T cell receptor beta chains below come from one sample, sequenced in a study of blood T cells in healthy people across ages. It was with a sample-barcoded 5' primer and a J-beta primer mix that a second PCR of about 6 to 12 cycles was run. TCRdb fed the 5' RACE reads into MiXCR, producing one record per CDR3 protein. Of approximately 2,000,000 distinct CDR3 sequences listed, approximately 40% are singletons. The specimen sequenced was blood. The receptors here all came from a human donor in good health.

The chain carries TRBV12-3 or TRBV12-4 and TRBJ2-5, with 7 bases matching TRBD1. Trimming cost V 6 bases and J 4 bases; bases outside gene matches: 8. The CDR3 extends over 14 amino acids. CDR3 residues: CASSRRQGLETQYF. The CDR3 region has the DNA TGTGCCAGCAGCCGTCGACAGGGTTTAGAGACCCAGTACTTC.

V usage is TRBV9 and J usage is TRBJ2-3; the D is unclear. The CDR3 has 15 amino acids. In germline, CDR1 is SGDLS, CDR2 YYNGEE. Trimming removed 4 bases from V and 1 base from J, with 13 bases in between. CDR3 amino acids: CASSPHGERTDTQYF. CDR3 bases: TGTGCCAGCAGCCCCCACGGCGAGCGCACAGATACGCAGTATTTT. Full variable domain (missing parts from reference TRBV9 and TRBJ2-3): DSGVTQTPKHLITATGQRVTLRCSPRSGDLSVYWYQQSLDQGLQFLIQYYNGEERAKGNILERFSAQQFPDLHSELNLSSLELGDSALYFCASSPHGERTDTQYFGPGTRLTVL.

The sample holds many counts of this clonotype. The chain links TRBV27 to TRBJ2-7; 8 bases are shared with TRBD1. Germline-derived CDR1 and CDR2 are MNHEY and SMNVEV (reference sequence). This CDR3 is 11 amino acids long. CDR3 residues: CTDREYNEQYF. As DNA, the CDR3 is TGTACGGACAGGGAGTACAACGAGCAGTACTTC.

The table lists this clonotype with a few counts. The chain links TRBV18 to TRBJ2-6, with D unresolved. The CDR3 loop spans 18 amino acids. CDR1 is KGHSH and CDR2 is LQKENI in the germline V gene. With 2 bases removed from V and 3 bases from J, the gap between germline ends came to 17 bases. The CDR3 DNA follows: TGTGCCAGCTCACCAGTTACCCGAGGTGGCGGTGGGGCCAACGTCCTGACTTTC. Translated: CASSPVTRGGGGANVLTF.

This rearrangement joins TRBV11-2 to TRBJ2-5; 10 positions agree with TRBD2. Germline values: CDR1 SGHAT, CDR2 FQNNGV. V dropped 5 bases and J dropped 2; count of bases not matched to a gene: 5. The CDR3 is made up of 15 amino acids. The CDR3, as DNA: TGTGCCAGCAGCAAACTAGCGGGGATTCAAGAGACCCAGTACTTC. Its translation is CASSKLAGIQETQYF.

CDR3 loop: CASSRIQGLQYF. CDR3 coding DNA: TGTGCCAGCAGCAGAATACAGGGGTTACAGTACTTC. The V and J genes are TRBV7-9 and TRBJ2-7; 7 bases fit TRBD1. This CDR3 contains 12 residues. Trimming took 5 bases from V and 10 from J; bases not matched to a gene: 8. Germline CDR1 and CDR2: SEHNR and FQNEAQ (reference sequence).

Concerning this clonotype itself: The junction does not match germline at one end; this may be a read error. This CDR3 is CAGSLVELNYGYTF. For the CDR3, the DNA is TGTGCCGGCAGCTTGGTGGAACTTAACTATGGCTACACCTTC. This chain uses TRBV5-5 with TRBJ1-2; D is unclear. Per germline, CDR1 SGHKS and CDR2 YYEKEE (reference sequence). This CDR3 comprises 14 residues.

The rearrangement uses TRBV28 and TRBJ2-7; a possible D gene is TRBD1 (5 bases). Trimming removed 3 bases from V and 2 bases from J, with 14 bases in between. The CDR3 length is 15 residues. In germline, CDR1 is MDHEN, CDR2 SYDVKM. For the CDR3, the DNA is TGTGCCAGCAGTTTTGCAAGGGGCGCTACCTACGAGCAGTACTTC. This gives the protein CASSFARGATYEQYF.

The chain is built from TRBV5-1 and TRBJ1-2; possibly TRBD1 for D (5 bases). CDR1 is SGHRS and CDR2 is YFSETQ in the germline V gene. The CDR3 totals 14 residues. V dropped 4 bases and J dropped 6 bases, with 16 bases sitting between them. CDR3 region: CASSGRQGSHGYTF. The CDR3, as DNA: TGCGCCAGCAGCGGACGGCAGGGTTCCCATGGCTACACCTTC.

The DNA of the CDR3 is TGTGCCAGCAGCTTGTCGGTAGTATCTGAAGCTTTCTTT. Its translation is CASSLSVVSEAFF. V is TRBV13 and J is TRBJ1-1; no definite D call. Germline V gene sequence: CDR1 PRHDT, CDR2 FYEKMQ (reference sequence). Trimming removed 3 bases at V and 6 bases at J, with 11 bases between. The CDR3 length is 13 residues.

The rearrangement links TRBV7-2 to TRBJ1-2, with a weak D call TRBD1 (6 bases). Trimming took off 5 bases at V and 3 bases at J, with 19 bases between the two ends. CDR1 and CDR2 (germline): SGHTA, FQGNSA. This CDR3 is 16 amino acids long. The CDR3 is CASSPGVGQIYYGYTF. For the CDR3, the DNA is TGTGCCAGCAGCCCAGGGGTTGGACAGATATACTATGGCTACACCTTC.

This clonotype has more than one count but fewer than ten. V and J are TRBV12-3 or TRBV12-4 and TRBJ2-6; D remains ambiguous. Trimming took off 6 bases at V and 4 bases at J, with 7 bases between the two ends. The CDR3 runs to 13 residues. CDR3 bases: TGTGCCAGCAGAACACAGGGGGCCAACGTCCTGACTTTC. It yields the protein CASRTQGANVLTF.

This clonotype was detected a few times. The chain joins TRBV3-1 to TRBJ2-7; no clear D gene. The last part of the DNA fits TRBJ2-5 better; the J call may be wrong. CDR1 is LGHDT and CDR2 is YNNKEL in the germline V gene (reference sequence). The CDR3 extends over 16 amino acids. The CDR3 coding sequence is TGTGCCAGCAGCCAAAAAGGGTTCATTACCCAGAGGACCCAGTACTTC. It yields the protein CASSQKGFITQRTQYF.

This sequence joins TRBV5-1 and TRBJ1-1, with 7 bases matching TRBD1. Germline lookup yields CDR1 SGHRS and CDR2 YFSETQ. The CDR3 extends over 12 amino acids. V was clipped by 6 bases and J by 8 bases; unmatched bases: 7. CDR3 nucleotide sequence: TGCGCCAGCAAAAGACAGGGTATCGAAGCTTTCTTT. It specifies CASKRQGIEAFF.

V and J are TRBV15 and TRBJ1-1, with D perhaps TRBD1 (6 bases). The CDR3 is 16 residues long. Looked up from germline, CDR1 is LNHNV and CDR2 is YYDKDF (reference sequence). V was cut by 2 bases and J by 0 bases, with 13 bases left in between. The CDR3: CATSRSTGLMNTEAFF. CDR3 in DNA: TGTGCCACCAGCAGATCGACAGGACTCATGAACACTGAAGCTTTCTTT.

The chain carries TRBV12-3 or TRBV12-4 and TRBJ2-1, with D possibly TRBD1 on 5 matching bases. Trimming shortened V by 6 bases and J by 5 bases, and 11 bases separated the two germline ends. This CDR3 contains 13 residues. CDR3 DNA sequence: TGTGCCAGCAGGAAAGGCAGGGACAATGAGCAGTTCTTC. It specifies CASRKGRDNEQFF.